This T cell receptor beta chain appears in the sequencing data of a study of regulatory T cells in long-lasting Graves disease. Regarding the study as a whole: Preferential use of TRBV28, TRBJ1-2 and TRBJ2-5 was seen in persistent disease.

On this clonotype itself: Antigen unknown.

The V and J ends lost 5 bases and 7 bases respectively, with 11 bases between them. The CDR3 runs 12 residues. Germline values: CDR1 SGHVS, CDR2 FNYEAQ. This sample's time point: persistent/refractory GD, antithyroid drugs over 5 years with positive TRAb. The TCR library used RNA extracted from PBMCs. Combining iRepertoire HTBI primers with Arm-PCR of CDR3 regions, the authors built TCR beta libraries. TCRdb reprocessed the multiplex PCR reads with MiXCR, giving one entry per CDR3 protein. Here the sample spans 310,000 or so distinct CDR3 sequences, roughly a fifth being singletons. The receptor comes from a female donor with Graves disease. V gene TRBV7-6 combines with J gene TRBJ2-5; D is undetermined. The sequencing here drew on peripheral blood mononuclear cells (PBMCs), taken when the disease was refractory, from a patient treated with antithyroid drugs. CDR3 region: CASSKTGGTQYF. The CDR3 nucleotides read TGTGCCAGCAGCAAAACCGGCGGGACCCAGTACTTC.